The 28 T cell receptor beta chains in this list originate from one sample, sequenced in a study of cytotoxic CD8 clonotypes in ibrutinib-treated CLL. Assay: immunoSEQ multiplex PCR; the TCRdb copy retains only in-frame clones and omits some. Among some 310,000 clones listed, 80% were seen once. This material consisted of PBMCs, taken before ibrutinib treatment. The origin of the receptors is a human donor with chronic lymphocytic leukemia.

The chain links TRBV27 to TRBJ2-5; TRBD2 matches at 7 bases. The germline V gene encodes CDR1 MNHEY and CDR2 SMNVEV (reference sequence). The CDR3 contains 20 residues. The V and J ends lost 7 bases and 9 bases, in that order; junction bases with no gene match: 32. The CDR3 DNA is TGTGCCAGCATCCGAAAAGGGGCGGGGGAAGGTCCTGGGGCGGAAGGCGCCCAGTACTTC. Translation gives CASIRKGAGEGPGAEGAQYF.

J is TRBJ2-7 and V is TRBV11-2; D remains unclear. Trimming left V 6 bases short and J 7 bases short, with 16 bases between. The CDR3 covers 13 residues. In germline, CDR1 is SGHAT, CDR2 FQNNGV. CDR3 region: CASSPVTLGEQYF. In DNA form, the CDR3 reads TGTGCCAGCAGTCCTGTAACACTCGGAGAGCAGTACTTC.

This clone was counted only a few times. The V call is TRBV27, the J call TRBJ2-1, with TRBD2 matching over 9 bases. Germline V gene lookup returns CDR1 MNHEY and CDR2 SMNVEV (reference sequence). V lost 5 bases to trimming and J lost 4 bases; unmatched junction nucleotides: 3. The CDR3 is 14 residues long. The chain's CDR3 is CASSSSGSYNEQFF. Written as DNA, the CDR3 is TGTGCCAGCAGTAGTAGCGGGAGTTACAATGAGCAGTTCTTC.

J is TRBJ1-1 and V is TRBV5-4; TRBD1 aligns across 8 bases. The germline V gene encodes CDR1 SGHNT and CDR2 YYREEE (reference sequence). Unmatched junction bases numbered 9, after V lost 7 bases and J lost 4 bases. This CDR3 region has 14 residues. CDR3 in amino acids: CASRRTGSITEAFF. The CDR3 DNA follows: TGTGCCAGCCGCAGGACAGGGTCGATCACTGAAGCTTTCTTT.

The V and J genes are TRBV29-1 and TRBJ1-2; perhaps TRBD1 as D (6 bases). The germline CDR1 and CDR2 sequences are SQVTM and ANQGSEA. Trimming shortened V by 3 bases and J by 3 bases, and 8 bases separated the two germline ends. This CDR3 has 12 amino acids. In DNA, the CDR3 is TGCAGCGTTGAGTCAGGGGACTATGGCTACACCTTC. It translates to CSVESGDYGYTF.

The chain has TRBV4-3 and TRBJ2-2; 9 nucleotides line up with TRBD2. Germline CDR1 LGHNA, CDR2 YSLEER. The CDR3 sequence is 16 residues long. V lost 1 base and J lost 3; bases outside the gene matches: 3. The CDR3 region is CASSQGSGRYTGELFF. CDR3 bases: TGCGCCAGCAGCCAAGGTAGCGGGAGATACACCGGGGAGCTGTTTTTT.

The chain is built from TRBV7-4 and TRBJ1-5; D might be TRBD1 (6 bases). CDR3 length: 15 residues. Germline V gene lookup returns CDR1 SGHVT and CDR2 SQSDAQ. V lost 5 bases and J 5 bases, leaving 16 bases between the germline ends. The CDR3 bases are TGTGCCAGCAGCCGGCCGGGACACAAAGATCAGCCCCAGCATTTT. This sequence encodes CASSRPGHKDQPQHF.

CDR3 nucleotides: TGTGCCAGCAGCCGGGGACAGGCGCAAGAGACCCAGTACTTC. As protein: CASSRGQAQETQYF. This rearrangement joins TRBV5-6 to TRBJ2-5; 8 bases agree with TRBD1. J gave up 2 bases and V 4 bases, and 4 bases lay outside the gene matches. CDR3 length equals 14 residues. Germline-derived CDR1 and CDR2 are SGHDT and YYEEEE.

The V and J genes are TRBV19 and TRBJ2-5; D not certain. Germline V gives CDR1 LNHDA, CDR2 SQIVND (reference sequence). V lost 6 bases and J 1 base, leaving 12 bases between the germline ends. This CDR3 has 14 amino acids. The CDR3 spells CASSRAAGQETQYF. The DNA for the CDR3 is TGTGCCAGTAGCCGGGCGGCTGGCCAAGAGACCCAGTACTTC.

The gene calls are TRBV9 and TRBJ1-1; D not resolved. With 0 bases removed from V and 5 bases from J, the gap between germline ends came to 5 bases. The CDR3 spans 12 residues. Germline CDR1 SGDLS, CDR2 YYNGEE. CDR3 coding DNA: TGTGCCAGCAGCGTAGGGCTTACTGAAGCTTTCTTT. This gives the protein CASSVGLTEAFF. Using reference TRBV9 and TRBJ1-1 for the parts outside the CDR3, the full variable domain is DSGVTQTPKHLITATGQRVTLRCSPRSGDLSVYWYQQSLDQGLQFLIQYYNGEERAKGNILERFSAQQFPDLHSELNLSSLELGDSALYFCASSVGLTEAFFGQGTRLTVV.

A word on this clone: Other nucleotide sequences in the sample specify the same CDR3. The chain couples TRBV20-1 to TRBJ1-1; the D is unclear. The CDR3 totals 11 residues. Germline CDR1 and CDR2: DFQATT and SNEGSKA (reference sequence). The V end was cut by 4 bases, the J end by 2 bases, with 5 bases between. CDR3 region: CSATVNTEAFF. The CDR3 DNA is TGCAGTGCTACCGTAAACACTGAAGCTTTCTTT.

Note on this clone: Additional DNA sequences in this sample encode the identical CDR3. Here the CDR3 DNA reads TGTGCCACCAGCAGACTTCTTAACTATGGCTACACCTTC. It is translated as CATSRLLNYGYTF. This chain uses TRBV15 with TRBJ1-2; D remains ambiguous. There are 13 residues in the CDR3. V dropped 2 bases and J dropped 1 base, with 5 bases sitting between them. The germline CDR1 and CDR2 sequences are LNHNV and YYDKDF (reference sequence).

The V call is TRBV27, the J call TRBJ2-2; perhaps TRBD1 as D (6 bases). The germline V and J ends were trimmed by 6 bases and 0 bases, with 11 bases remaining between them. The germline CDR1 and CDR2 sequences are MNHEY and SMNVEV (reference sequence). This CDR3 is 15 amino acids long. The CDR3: CASSPQGPNTGELFF. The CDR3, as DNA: TGTGCCAGCAGCCCACAGGGCCCGAACACCGGGGAGCTGTTTTTT.

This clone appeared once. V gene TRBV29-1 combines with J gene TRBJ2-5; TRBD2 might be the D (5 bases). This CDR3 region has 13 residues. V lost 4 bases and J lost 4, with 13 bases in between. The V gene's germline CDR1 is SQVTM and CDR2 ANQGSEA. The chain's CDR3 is CSVGGGGLETQYF. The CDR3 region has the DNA TGCAGCGTTGGAGGCGGAGGCCTAGAGACCCAGTACTTC.

DNA for the CDR3: TGTGCCAGCAGCTTGAGGGAGGAGCAGTACTTC. Its protein product is CASSLREEQYF. The chain has TRBV11-2 and TRBJ2-7, with D possibly TRBD2 on 5 matching bases. Germline values: CDR1 SGHAT, CDR2 FQNNGV. The V end lost 3 bases, the J end lost 7 bases, and 7 bases lay between the germline ends. This CDR3 has 11 residues.

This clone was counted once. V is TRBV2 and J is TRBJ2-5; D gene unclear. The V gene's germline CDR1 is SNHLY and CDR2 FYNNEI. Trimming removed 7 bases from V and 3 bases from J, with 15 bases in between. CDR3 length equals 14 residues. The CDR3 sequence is CASNNRAVEETQYF. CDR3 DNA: TGTGCCAGCAACAACCGGGCCGTGGAAGAGACCCAGTACTTC.

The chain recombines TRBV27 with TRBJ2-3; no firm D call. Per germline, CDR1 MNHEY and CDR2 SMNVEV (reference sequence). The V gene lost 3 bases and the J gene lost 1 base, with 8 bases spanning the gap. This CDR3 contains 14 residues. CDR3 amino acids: CASSFIPGTDTQYF. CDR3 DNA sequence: TGTGCCAGCAGTTTTATCCCTGGCACAGATACGCAGTATTTT.

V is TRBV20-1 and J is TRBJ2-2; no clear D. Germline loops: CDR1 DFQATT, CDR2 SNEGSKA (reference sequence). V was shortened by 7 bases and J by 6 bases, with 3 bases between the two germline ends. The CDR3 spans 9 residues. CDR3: CSVSGELFF. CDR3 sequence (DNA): TGCAGTGTTTCCGGGGAGCTGTTTTTT.

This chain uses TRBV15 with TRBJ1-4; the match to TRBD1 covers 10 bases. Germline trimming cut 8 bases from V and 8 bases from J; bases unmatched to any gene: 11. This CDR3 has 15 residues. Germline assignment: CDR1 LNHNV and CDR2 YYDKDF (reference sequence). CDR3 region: CATLMPGQGPEKLFF. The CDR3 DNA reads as TGTGCCACCTTAATGCCGGGACAGGGGCCAGAAAAACTGTTTTTT.

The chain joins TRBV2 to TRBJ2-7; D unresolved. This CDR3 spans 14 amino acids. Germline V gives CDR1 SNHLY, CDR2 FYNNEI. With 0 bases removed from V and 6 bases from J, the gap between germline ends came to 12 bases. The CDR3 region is CASSEAGFTGEQYF. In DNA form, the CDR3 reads TGTGCCAGCAGTGAAGCGGGATTTACGGGCGAGCAGTACTTC. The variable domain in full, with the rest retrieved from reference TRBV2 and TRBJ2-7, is EPEVTQTPSHQVTQMGQEVILRCVPISNHLYFYWYRQILGQKVEFLVSFYNNEISEKSEIFDDQFSVERPDGSNFTLKIRSTKLEDSAMYFCASSEAGFTGEQYFGPGTRLTVT.

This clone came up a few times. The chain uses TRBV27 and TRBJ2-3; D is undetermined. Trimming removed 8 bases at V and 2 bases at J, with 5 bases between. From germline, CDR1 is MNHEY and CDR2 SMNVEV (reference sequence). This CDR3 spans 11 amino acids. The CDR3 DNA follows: TGTGCCAGCGCGTACACAGATACGCAGTATTTT. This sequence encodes CASAYTDTQYF.

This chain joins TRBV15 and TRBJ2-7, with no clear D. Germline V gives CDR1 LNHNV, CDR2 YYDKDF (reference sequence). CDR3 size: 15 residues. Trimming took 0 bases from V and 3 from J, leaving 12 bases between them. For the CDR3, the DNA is TGTGCCACCAGCAGAGATAAGTTACAGAGCTACGAGCAGTACTTC. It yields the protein CATSRDKLQSYEQYF.

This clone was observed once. In DNA, the CDR3 is TGTGCCAGCAGCTTGGACGTACTAGCGGCCGGGGCCAACGTCCTGACTTTC. Protein sequence: CASSLDVLAAGANVLTF. The V call is TRBV5-4, the J call TRBJ2-6, with 8 positions matching TRBD2. V was clipped by 0 bases and J by 4 bases; unmatched bases: 6. The CDR3 loop spans 17 amino acids. Germline assignment: CDR1 SGHNT and CDR2 YYREEE (reference sequence).

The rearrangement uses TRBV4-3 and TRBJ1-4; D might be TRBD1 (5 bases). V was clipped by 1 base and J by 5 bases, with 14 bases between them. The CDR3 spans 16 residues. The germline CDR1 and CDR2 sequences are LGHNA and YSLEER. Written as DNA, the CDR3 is TGCGCCAGCAGCCAAGGATCGACAGTAAGAAATGAAAAACTGTTTTTT. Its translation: CASSQGSTVRNEKLFF.

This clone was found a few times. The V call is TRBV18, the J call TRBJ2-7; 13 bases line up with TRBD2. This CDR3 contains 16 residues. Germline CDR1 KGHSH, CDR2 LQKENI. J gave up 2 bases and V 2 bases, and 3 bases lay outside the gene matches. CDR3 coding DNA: TGTGCCAGCTCACCAGGAGGACTAGCGGGAGCCTACGAGCAGTACTTC. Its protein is CASSPGGLAGAYEQYF.

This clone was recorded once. The CDR3 nucleotides are TGTGCCAGCAGCTGGACAGGGGGCTCTGGAAACACCATATATTTT. This codes for CASSWTGGSGNTIYF. This chain connects TRBV7-2 to TRBJ1-3, with 10 bases that match TRBD1. The V gene end was trimmed by 4 bases and the J gene end by 0 bases; junction bases not matched to a gene: 0. The CDR3 covers 15 residues. The V gene's germline CDR1 is SGHTA and CDR2 FQGNSA.

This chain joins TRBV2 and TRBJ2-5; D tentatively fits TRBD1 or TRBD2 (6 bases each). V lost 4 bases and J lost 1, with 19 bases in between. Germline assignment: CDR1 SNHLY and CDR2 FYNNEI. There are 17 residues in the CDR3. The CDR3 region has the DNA TGTGCCAGCAGTGTTGGGGGCGTAGCGGCCCTCCAAGAGACCCAGTACTTC. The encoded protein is CASSVGGVAALQETQYF.

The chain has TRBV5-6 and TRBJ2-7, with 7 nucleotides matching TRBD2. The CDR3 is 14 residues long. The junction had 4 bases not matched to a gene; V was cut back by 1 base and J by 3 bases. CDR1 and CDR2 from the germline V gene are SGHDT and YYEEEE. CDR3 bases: TGTGCCAGCAGCTTGTCTGCTAGCGGCTACGAGCAGTACTTC. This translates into CASSLSASGYEQYF.